The T cell receptor (beta chain) under discussion was sequenced for a study of shared clonotypes between healthy human individuals. Findings and caveats of the study: Non-shared clonotypes had lower generation probabilities than clonotypes shared by all four sorted-subset donors.

Adult Caucasians living in Nashville, Tennessee made up all of the donors. Comments on this clone: Its specificity is not known.

Data came from immunoSEQ multiplex PCR; TCRdb stores just in-frame clones and leaves some out. In the table there are about 2.4 million clones, approximately 94% of which are singletons. Germline trimming cut 7 bases from V and 5 bases from J; bases unmatched to any gene: 16. CDR1 is SGHRS, CDR2 YFSETQ, per germline. This CDR3 is built from 18 residues. The sample taken for sequencing was naive CD4+ T cells from PBMCs. Indicated subset: CD45RA+ positively selected. The TCR comes from a man younger than 35 in good health. Some clones in this sample may be carry-over from other donors' samples. The chain recombines TRBV5-1 with TRBJ2-5; TRBD2 matches 14 bases. The CDR3 DNA is TGCGCCAGCGGATTCCGGTCGGGACTAGCGGGAGTTCGTGAGACCCAGTACTTC. Protein: CASGFRSGLAGVRETQYF.